The rows below give T cell receptor beta chains drawn from one sample of a study of cytomegalovirus exposure and HLA in healthy donors. Libraries were prepared by immunoSEQ multiplex PCR; TCRdb keeps only in-frame clonotypes and omits some of them. The sample lists about 200,000 clones, approximately 78% occurring once. The material sequenced was PBMCs. The source is a woman between 40 and 50 years old in good health and CMV-seronegative. Each CDR3 is given with its conserved first and last residue.

15 | TRBV7-9 | CASSPPAASTDTQYF
17 | TRBV5-1 | CASSPTSGAGGFHEQYF
14 | TRBV15 | CATSRLDRDQPQHF
15 | TRBV18 | CASSPGGQGPYEQYF
14 | TRBV6-6 | CASSSQGTRRSYTF
14 | TRBV5-4 | CASSAPPGTRGYTF
14 | TRBV6-1 | CASSRPGQFYGYTF
13 | TRBV6-1 | CASSPRDRGGYTF
14 | TRBV5-1 | CASSREGATGELFF
15 | TRBV5-6 | CASSSRQGAKYEQYF
16 | TRBV5-1 | CASSLEGGWPYNEQFF